The rows below give T cell receptor beta chains drawn from one sample of a study of blood T cell repertoires in COVID-19. The table came from immunoSEQ multiplex PCR; TCRdb's copy has only in-frame clones and leaves some out. The repertoire holds some 100,000 clones, with around 87% as singletons. The specimen was peripheral blood. These TCRs come from a human donor in a cohort sampled during active COVID-19. CDR3s include the opening cysteine and the closing phenylalanine or tryptophan. Fields, in order: clone size, D gene, J gene, V gene, CDR3 DNA, CDR3 protein. The D gene is left open where the match is weak. The listing skips clone size in some rows; elsewhere it reads once, few, many or a size class.

.,.,TRBJ2-7,TRBV11-2,TGTGCCAGCACCCCGCGGCAGGGATATTACGAGCAGTACTTC,CASTPRQGYYEQYF
once,TRBD1,TRBJ2-1,TRBV5-1,TGCGCCAGCAGCCTTGGGACAGGGAGCAATGAGCAGTTCTTC,CASSLGTGSNEQFF
.,.,TRBJ2-3,TRBV13,TGTGCCAGCAGCTTAGTTCAGCGGAGGAGCACAGATACGCAGTATTTT,CASSLVQRRSTDTQYF
once,TRBD2,TRBJ2-1,TRBV3-1/TRBV3-2,TGTGCCAGCAGCCCAAGACTAGCGGGGGGTCCTTACAATGAGCAGTTCTTC,CASSPRLAGGPYNEQFF
once,.,TRBJ2-1,TRBV6-5,TGTGCCAGCAGGTTGACAAATTACAATGAGCAGTTCTTC,CASRLTNYNEQFF
.,.,TRBJ2-6,TRBV3-1/TRBV3-2,TGTGCCAGCAGCCAAGACAGGGCCCCTGGGGCCAACGTCCTGACTTTC,CASSQDRAPGANVLTF
.,TRBD2,TRBJ2-3,TRBV25-1,TGTGCCAGCAGCGGACTAGCGGGGTTGCAGGATACGCAGTATTTT,CASSGLAGLQDTQYF
.,.,TRBJ2-7,TRBV6-5,TGTGCCAGCAGCCAAGGACAGCCTCAAGAGCAGTACTTC,CASSQGQPQEQYF
.,TRBD2,TRBJ2-2,TRBV11-3,TGTGCCAGCAGCTTAGATATCTGGCGGGGGGCCACAGAGGGGACCGGGGAGCTGTTTTTT,CASSLDIWRGATEGTGELFF
.,TRBD2,TRBJ2-5,TRBV7-9,TGTGCCAGCAGCTTCCGAGGACTAGCGGGGGAGACCCAGTACTTC,CASSFRGLAGETQYF
.,TRBD1,TRBJ2-7,TRBV4-3,TGCGCCAGCAGCCAAGGGGGACTCGGGACAGGGAACTACGAGCAGTACTTC,CASSQGGLGTGNYEQYF
.,TRBD2,TRBJ2-1,TRBV6-5,TGTGCCAGCAGCCCAAGCGGGGGGGCATACAATGAGCAGTTCTTC,CASSPSGGAYNEQFF
.,.,TRBJ2-1,TRBV7-6,TGTGCCAGCAGCCCCCATAGGAGGGGCGTTTTCGACAATGAGCAGTTCTTC,CASSPHRRGVFDNEQFF
.,TRBD1,TRBJ1-1,TRBV7-2,TGTGCCAGCAGCCCCCGGACAGGGAGGAGTACTGAAGCTTTCTTT,CASSPRTGRSTEAFF
.,.,TRBJ2-5,TRBV11-2,TGTGCCAGCAGCTTAGACCCAGGGCGGGAGACCCAGTACTTC,CASSLDPGRETQYF
.,.,TRBJ1-6,TRBV6-1,TGTGCCAGCAGTGAATTCGGACAGCCCCTTGACCTCCACTTT,CASSEFGQPLDLHF
.,.,TRBJ2-3,TRBV9,TGTGCCAGCAAAGGGGTCGGAGATACGCAGTATTTT,CASKGVGDTQYF
.,.,TRBJ1-4,TRBV4-1,TGCGCCAGCAGCCAGACTATAACCGGGGCTAATGAAAAACTGTTTTTT,CASSQTITGANEKLFF
.,.,TRBJ1-4,TRBV6-5,TGTGCCAGCAGTTACGGGGGGTCTAATGAAAAACTGTTTTTT,CASSYGGSNEKLFF
once,TRBD1,TRBJ2-7,TRBV6-5,TGTGCCAGCAGTAACGGACAGGCCTCGCAGTACTTC,CASSNGQASQYF
few,TRBD1,TRBJ1-2,TRBV3-1/TRBV3-2,TGTGCCAGCAGCCGAGACAGGGGCGTGGGCTATGGCTACACCTTC,CASSRDRGVGYGYTF
.,.,TRBJ2-7,TRBV27,TGTGCCAGCAGTTTGCGGCCTTCCTACGAGCAGTACTTC,CASSLRPSYEQYF
.,TRBD1,TRBJ1-2,TRBV7-9,TGTGCCAGCAGCCGGACAGGGGGCGCCTGGGGCTACACCTTC,CASSRTGGAWGYTF
.,TRBD1,TRBJ2-7,TRBV9,TGTGCCAGCAGCCCGTTGACAGGGCGAGGGTCCTACGAGCAGTACTTC,CASSPLTGRGSYEQYF
.,.,TRBJ1-2,TRBV27,TGTGCCAGCAGTTTATCGCCCCGGGGCTATGGCTACACCTTC,CASSLSPRGYGYTF
few,TRBD2,TRBJ2-3,TRBV2,TGTGCCAGCAGTGATCAGCGGGGGGGGCGGGATACGCAGTATTTT,CASSDQRGGRDTQYF
once,.,TRBJ1-1,TRBV7-9,TGTGCCAGCAGGCAAGAGGGTTCGAACACTGAAGCTTTCTTT,CASRQEGSNTEAFF
.,TRBD1,TRBJ2-7,TRBV3-1/TRBV3-2,TGTGCCAGCAGCCAAGATCTACGGGACAGGGTGGTTTACGAGCAGTACTTC,CASSQDLRDRVVYEQYF
.,.,TRBJ1-1,TRBV5-1,TGCGCCACCACCCCTAGCGCGGGTCTGAACACTGAAGCTTTCTTT,CATTPSAGLNTEAFF
.,.,TRBJ1-5,TRBV3-1/TRBV3-2,TGTGCCAGCAGCCTGCAAGGAGGGAGTCAGCCCCAGCATTTT,CASSLQGGSQPQHF
.,.,TRBJ1-1,TRBV5-6,TGTGCCAGCAGCCCGGACAGAACTGAAGCTTTCTTT,CASSPDRTEAFF
.,TRBD2,TRBJ2-2,TRBV27,TGTGCCAGCAGTTCCTTGGAGCGGGGAACGGCCGGGGAGCTGTTTTTT,CASSSLERGTAGELFF
.,.,TRBJ1-1,TRBV6-2/TRBV6-3,TGTGCCAGCAGTTGGGGGGGTCTAGCCATGAACACTGAAGCTTTCTTT,CASSWGGLAMNTEAFF
.,TRBD1,TRBJ1-2,TRBV6-2/TRBV6-3,TGTGCCAGCAGTTTCACAGGGGAGGTGGGCTACACCTTC,CASSFTGEVGYTF
.,TRBD1,TRBJ2-2,TRBV7-2,TGTGCCAGCAGAACCCGACAGGGGCAAGGGGAGCTGTTTTTT,CASRTRQGQGELFF
.,TRBD2,TRBJ2-7,TRBV7-9,TGTGCCAGCAGCTTATATAGCGGGGGGGAGGACGAGCAGTACTTC,CASSLYSGGEDEQYF
.,.,TRBJ2-3,TRBV4-3,TGCGCCAGCAGCCAAGATAGGGGGTCTAGCACAGATACGCAGTATTTT,CASSQDRGSSTDTQYF
.,TRBD1,TRBJ1-5,TRBV2,TGTGCCAGCAAAAATCCGGGACAGGTCAATCAGCCCCAGCATTTT,CASKNPGQVNQPQHF
.,.,TRBJ1-3,TRBV7-3,TGTGCCAGCAGCTTAACAGGCGGCTTCTCTGGAAACACCATATATTTT,CASSLTGGFSGNTIYF
many,.,TRBJ1-5,TRBV28,TGTGCCAGCAGTTCCGGGGGGAGCAATCAGCCCCAGCATTTT,CASSSGGSNQPQHF
.,TRBD1,TRBJ1-2,TRBV10-1,TGCGCCCGCACCGGGACAGGGACTTATGGCTACACCTTC,CARTGTGTYGYTF
.,.,TRBJ2-3,TRBV24-1,TGTGCCACCAGAATGACGGGGAGCACAGATACGCAGTATTTT,CATRMTGSTDTQYF
.,.,TRBJ1-2,TRBV5-1,TGCGCCAGCAGCTTGGCCGGGGGTGGCTACACCTTC,CASSLAGGGYTF